This entry lists 9 T cell receptor beta chains sequenced from one sample in a study of cytomegalovirus exposure and HLA in healthy donors. This PCR relied on a set of 60 Vbeta primers and 13 Jbeta primers. The method was immunoSEQ multiplex PCR; TCRdb's version includes in-frame clones alone and lacks a portion of them. The table records 150,000 to 200,000 clones, 65% to 90% of them present only once. Sequencing input: PBMCs. The receptors stem from a human donor in good health.

The DNA of the CDR3 is TGCGCCAGCAGCTTGATTCCAGAAAACTATGGCTACACCTTC. Translating gives CASSLIPENYGYTF. The chain employs TRBV5-1 and TRBJ1-2; D is ambiguous. Germline-derived CDR1 and CDR2 are SGHRS and YFSETQ. This CDR3 contains 14 residues. V lost 1 base to trimming and J lost 2 bases, with 9 bases between them.

The chain recombines TRBV7-9 with TRBJ2-7; 9 nucleotides align to TRBD1. From germline, CDR1 is SEHNR and CDR2 FQNEAQ (reference sequence). Trimming took 6 bases from V and 4 from J; bases not matched to a gene: 7. The CDR3 totals 14 residues. The chain's CDR3 is CASSQGQGLYEQYF. The CDR3, as DNA: TGTGCCAGCAGTCAGGGACAGGGCTTATACGAGCAGTACTTC.

The genes are TRBV2 and TRBJ2-3, with TRBD2 matching over 7 bases. V was clipped by 5 bases and J by 2 bases; unmatched bases: 7. CDR1 is SNHLY, CDR2 FYNNEI, per germline. There are 15 residues in the CDR3. The CDR3 DNA reads TGTGCCAGCAGTCCTCGGACTAGTTTCACAGATACGCAGTATTTT. Protein sequence: CASSPRTSFTDTQYF.

This clone appeared a few times. The V call is TRBV4-3, the J call TRBJ1-4; 10 nucleotides align to TRBD1. The CDR3 totals 16 residues. From germline, CDR1 is LGHNA and CDR2 YSLEER. The junction had 3 bases not matched to a gene; V was cut back by 5 bases and J by 0 bases. In DNA form, the CDR3 reads TGCGCCAGCAGCGTTGGACAGGGGGCAACTAATGAAAAACTGTTTTTT. Protein: CASSVGQGATNEKLFF.

The gene calls are TRBV6-5 and TRBJ2-2; tentative D call: TRBD1 (5 bases). Germline V lookup: CDR1 MNHEY, CDR2 SVGAGI. This CDR3 has 14 amino acids. V gave up 5 bases and J gave up 5 bases, with 12 bases separating them. The CDR3 region has the DNA TGTGCCAGCAGTACCAGGGTTTTGACCGGGGAGCTGTTTTTT. Protein: CASSTRVLTGELFF.

J is TRBJ1-3 and V is TRBV6-6; 7 bases agree with TRBD1. J was trimmed by 3 bases and V by 6 bases; bases with no gene match: 2. There are 13 residues in the CDR3. Germline CDR1 reads MNHNY; CDR2 reads SVGAGI (reference sequence). The CDR3 DNA reads as TGTGCCAGCAGGACAGGGCTTGGAAACACCATATATTTT. It codes for CASRTGLGNTIYF.

The chain combines TRBV13 with TRBJ1-6, with unresolved D. The CDR3 has 16 amino acids. CDR1 is PRHDT, CDR2 FYEKMQ, per germline (reference sequence). V was trimmed by 5 bases and J by 1 base, leaving 12 bases between them. The CDR3 protein is CASSTDKASYNSPLHF. DNA of the CDR3: TGTGCCAGCAGCACAGATAAGGCTTCCTATAATTCACCCCTCCACTTT.

V and J are TRBV4-2 and TRBJ2-6; 8 bases match TRBD1. This CDR3 spans 18 amino acids. Germline CDR1 is LGHNA and CDR2 is YNFKEQ. Germline trimming cut 4 bases from V and 0 bases from J; bases unmatched to any gene: 8. Here the CDR3 DNA reads TGTGCCAGCAGCCCCTTGGACAGGGCACTCTCTGGGGCCAACGTCCTGACTTTC. It encodes CASSPLDRALSGANVLTF.

V gene TRBV21-1 combines with J gene TRBJ2-1; the DNA was not compared with TRBD2, the D call given in the table. TRBV21-1 is a pseudogene segment. The CDR3 is 15 amino acids. DNA of the CDR3: TGTGCCAGCAGCAAAGGAGCGGCTGCCTACAATGAGCAGTTCTTC. Its translation: CASSKGAAAYNEQFF.